The present T cell receptor (beta chain) was sequenced within a study of blood T cell repertoires in COVID-19. About the study: Material from acute and convalescent COVID-19 was sourced from the United States, Italy and Spain. The analysed material was cDNA or gDNA that came from T cells, B-cell-depleted T cells, or PBMCs.

This CDR3 contains 16 residues. Unmatched junction bases numbered 7, after V lost 3 bases and J lost 4 bases. CDR1 is SGHRS and CDR2 is YFSETQ in the germline V gene. Original processing notes: Amplification of reference gene primers provided the estimated nucleated cell counts. Generated by immunoSEQ multiplex PCR, the TCRdb table keeps only in-frame clones and is missing some. V, J and clone size derive from that table, while D and trimming were established from the DNA sequence. The table shows about 170,000 clones, with over 80% occurring only once. Those enrolled in Seattle joined during active infection and were followed longitudinally afterward.

The chain couples TRBV5-1 to TRBJ2-3; 11 bases match TRBD2. The receptor was isolated from an elderly woman with COVID-19, enrolled during active disease. The sequencing sample was made of peripheral blood. CDR3 nucleotides: TGCGCCAGCAGCTCCGTAGCGGGAGGGCCCGCAGATACGCAGTATTTT. Its translation is CASSSVAGGPADTQYF.